This T cell receptor (beta chain) was sequenced for a study of T cells after posttransplantation cyclophosphamide. Study-wide findings and caveats: Skin or GI-infiltrating T cells shared few TRB sequences with blood. Recipient CMV seropositivity and CMV reactivation strongly tracked TRB clonality. Donor CD8+ memory clones often dominated recipient blood repertoires at later times.

The repertoire was sequenced with immunoSEQ multiplex PCR; TCRdb's copy has only in-frame clones and lacks some. The sample gives approximately 17,000 clones, 60% to 80% of which show up once; roughly a third is in the top ten. A marrow graft followed busulfan-fludarabine conditioning, with cyclophosphamide on days +3 and +4. In the case of this clone: The antigen remains unidentified.

The clonotype was recovered from a female patient between 40 and 55 years old who received an allogeneic stem cell transplant from a related donor, was CMV-positive, and had no GVHD. Some T cells may trace back to the graft donor. The specimen comprised CD8+ T cells sorted from PBMCs, sampled 1,700 to 2,000 days after a stem cell transplant with posttransplant cyclophosphamide.

CDR3 bases: TGTGCCAGCAGCTCAAGCGGGGACAGGGGGACCTCTGGGGCCAACGTCCTGACTTTC. Translated: CASSSSGDRGTSGANVLTF. The chain links TRBV11-3 to TRBJ2-6, with 11 bases that match TRBD1. CDR3 size: 19 residues. The V and J ends lost 4 bases and 0 bases, in that order; junction bases with no gene match: 8. Germline V gene data show CDR1 as SGHNT and CDR2 as YENEEA.